The entry that follows covers one T cell receptor beta chain sequence. In the source study's methods: Nucleated cell number was recorded as an estimate derived from reference gene primer amplification. TCRdb keeps only in-frame clones here, not all; method: immunoSEQ multiplex PCR. V and J calls and clone size are copied from that table; D and trimming were computed from the DNA. This table holds approximately 120,000 clones, 70% to 90% found once. This record belongs to a study of blood T cell repertoires in COVID-19. At the level of the study: From T cells, B-cell-depleted T cells, or PBMCs came the material, which was cDNA or gDNA.

Germline loops: CDR1 LNHDA, CDR2 SQIVND (reference sequence). The CDR3 is 14 residues long. Trimming pared 3 bases from V and 0 bases from J, leaving 8 bases between. The J gene is TRBJ1-1, the V gene TRBV19, with D perhaps TRBD1 (5 bases). Sample: peripheral blood. The clonotype comes from a human donor in a cohort sampled during active COVID-19. CDR3 loop: CASSIAGMNTEAFF. In DNA form, the CDR3 reads TGTGCCAGTAGTATTGCAGGGATGAACACTGAAGCTTTCTTT.